This TCR beta chain originates from a study of blood T cell repertoires in COVID-19. Study-level information: Samples of COVID-19 (acute and convalescent) were obtained from the United States, Italy and Spain. In each case, the material was cDNA or gDNA derived from T cells, B-cell-depleted T cells, or PBMCs.

Per the authors' pipeline: Quantification of nucleated cells was approximated via reference gene primer amplification. Data came from immunoSEQ multiplex PCR; TCRdb stores just in-frame clones and leaves some out. For V, J and clone size, that table is used; D and trimming come from the DNA. This repertoire shows 70,000 to 75,000 clones, 75% to 95% found once; its top ten account for under 6.5%. This CDR3 comprises 15 residues. Germline V gene data show CDR1 as MNHEY and CDR2 as SVGEGT. V was cut by 5 bases and J by 4 bases, with 18 bases left in between. The chain uses TRBV6-2 or TRBV6-3 and TRBJ2-7, with D maybe TRBD2 (5 bases). The sample consisted of peripheral blood. The clonotype was recovered from a young woman with acute or convalescent COVID-19. CDR3 sequence reads: CASSAGDYPKYEQYF. The CDR3 nucleotides read TGTGCCAGCAGTGCGGGTGACTACCCAAAGTACGAGCAGTACTTC.